What follows are 13 T cell receptor beta chains derived from one specimen sequenced in a study of vaccination effects on CD4 cells after COVID-19. For these receptors, no antigen is known. Clones were sequenced by immunoSEQ multiplex PCR, and TCRdb holds only the in-frame ones, with some missing. This table has about 73,000 clones, around 73% appearing once. Culture proceeded for 10 days, and CD4+ T cells were then isolated. All participants had two doses of either the BNT162b2 or mRNA-1273 vaccine. The material was CD4+ T cells from PBMCs cultured without peptide, obtained after COVID-19 vaccination. The receptors stem from a human donor who received a COVID-19 vaccine.

V usage is TRBV5-1 and J usage is TRBJ2-3; tentatively, D is TRBD2 (7 bases). The V end was cut by 6 bases, the J end by 6 bases, with 17 bases between. The CDR3 consists of 14 residues. CDR1 and CDR2 (germline): SGHRS, YFSETQ. CDR3 DNA: TGCGCCAGCACCCAAACGGGGGGCTCGGATACGCAGTATTTT. Its translation: CASTQTGGSDTQYF.

The chain recombines TRBV18 with TRBJ1-2; D remains ambiguous. Trimming pared 5 bases from V and 5 bases from J, leaving 9 bases between. The CDR3 runs 12 residues. Germline-derived CDR1 and CDR2 are KGHSH and LQKENI. The CDR3 nucleotides are TGTGCCAGCTCAGAAGGAGGGTATGGCTACACCTTC. Translated: CASSEGGYGYTF.

The chain joins TRBV30 to TRBJ1-1; no clear D gene. This CDR3 region has 15 residues. Trimming took off 3 bases at V and 5 bases at J, with 19 bases between the two ends. CDR1 and CDR2 from the germline V gene are GTSNPN and SVGIG (reference sequence). CDR3 in amino acids: CAWRLPGPGRTEAFF. CDR3 nucleotide sequence: TGTGCCTGGAGACTCCCTGGACCTGGGCGGACTGAAGCTTTCTTT.

The chain has TRBV21-1 and TRBJ1-1; the D call TRBD1 from the table was never checked on the DNA. TRBV21-1 is annotated as a pseudogene. The CDR3 contains 15 residues. The CDR3 reads CASSKEDRANTEAFF. CDR3 in DNA: TGTGCCAGCAGCAAAGAGGACAGGGCGAACACTGAAGCTTTCTTT.

This chain uses TRBV7-9 with TRBJ1-1; unclear D gene. CDR1 is SEHNR and CDR2 is FQNEAQ in the germline V gene (reference sequence). V gave up 1 base and J gave up 10 bases, with 10 bases separating them. The CDR3 extends over 12 amino acids. The chain's CDR3 is CASSLETSTAFF. The CDR3 region has the DNA TGTGCCAGCAGCTTAGAGACATCGACAGCTTTCTTT.

V is TRBV18 and J is TRBJ1-5, with D uncertain. V lost 5 bases and J lost 6, with 17 bases in between. The germline gives CDR1 KGHSH, CDR2 LQKENI. The CDR3 runs to 15 residues. CDR3 sequence reads: CASSSPPGYGQPQHF. The CDR3 DNA is TGTGCCAGCTCATCGCCCCCAGGCTATGGTCAGCCCCAGCATTTT. Supplemented by reference TRBV18 and TRBJ1-5, the full variable domain reads NAGVMQNPRHLVRRRGQEARLRCSPMKGHSHVYWYRQLPEEGLKFMVYLQKENIIDESGMPKERFSAEFPKEGPSILRIQQVVRGDSAAYFCASSSPPGYGQPQHFGDGTRLSIL.

The chain recombines TRBV12-3 or TRBV12-4 with TRBJ1-2, with 8 bases aligning to TRBD1. There are 13 residues in the CDR3. Trimming at V came to 8 bases and at J to 0 bases, leaving 2 bases not matched to a gene. The CDR3 region is CASQQGANYGYTF. The CDR3 region has the DNA TGTGCCAGCCAACAGGGGGCTAACTATGGCTACACCTTC.

The V gene is TRBV7-2, the J gene TRBJ1-2; D may be TRBD1 (6 bases). Germline V gene data show CDR1 as SGHTA and CDR2 as FQGNSA. V lost 5 bases and J lost 4, with 11 bases in between. There are 13 residues in the CDR3. The CDR3 reads CASSGGGLYGYTF. The CDR3 region has the DNA TGTGCCAGCAGCGGTGGGGGGCTCTATGGCTACACCTTC.

This clone appeared once. This sequence joins TRBV5-6 and TRBJ1-5; D is ambiguous. This CDR3 region has 13 residues. V lost 4 bases and J 6 bases, leaving 11 bases between the germline ends. Germline V lookup: CDR1 SGHDT, CDR2 YYEEEE. DNA for the CDR3: TGTGCCAGCAGCGGGGTAGACGGTCAGCCCCAGCATTTT. Protein product: CASSGVDGQPQHF.

In DNA form, the CDR3 reads TGCGCCAGCGGCGGACTAGCGGGGTCTAGCACAGATACGCAGTATTTT. It specifies CASGGLAGSSTDTQYF. This chain uses TRBV10-2 with TRBJ2-3; 12 bases align to TRBD2. The CDR3 contains 16 residues. The V gene's germline CDR1 is WSHSY and CDR2 SAAADI. J gave up 0 bases and V 8 bases, and 6 bases lay outside the gene matches.

This clone has just a few counts. The chain combines TRBV18 with TRBJ2-3, with D possibly being TRBD2 (5 bases). The V end was cut by 3 bases, the J end by 4 bases, with 11 bases between. The germline V gene has CDR1 KGHSH and CDR2 LQKENI. The CDR3 contains 14 residues. CDR3 sequence (DNA): TGTGCCAGCTCACCTGCGTCGAGGGCAGATACGCAGTATTTT. Amino acids: CASSPASRADTQYF. Full variable domain (rest looked up from reference TRBV18 and TRBJ2-3): NAGVMQNPRHLVRRRGQEARLRCSPMKGHSHVYWYRQLPEEGLKFMVYLQKENIIDESGMPKERFSAEFPKEGPSILRIQQVVRGDSAAYFCASSPASRADTQYFGPGTRLTVL.

In nucleotides, the CDR3 is TGTGCCAGTAGTATCCTGGACCACACTGAAGCTTTCTTT. Its translation: CASSILDHTEAFF. The rearrangement links TRBV19 to TRBJ1-1; D unresolved. Germline lookup yields CDR1 LNHDA and CDR2 SQIVND (reference sequence). Trimming removed 3 bases at V and 3 bases at J, with 8 bases between. CDR3 size: 13 residues.

V usage is TRBV5-5 and J usage is TRBJ1-4; possibly TRBD1 for D (5 bases). CDR3 length equals 15 residues. V lost 1 base and J lost 4, with 11 bases in between. Per germline, CDR1 SGHKS and CDR2 YYEKEE (reference sequence). CDR3 sequence reads: CASSLSGPNNEKLFF. In nucleotides, the CDR3 is TGTGCCAGCAGCTTGTCGGGACCGAATAATGAAAAACTGTTTTTT. The whole variable domain, filled in from reference TRBV5-5 and TRBJ1-4, reads DAGVTQSPTHLIKTRGQQVTLRCSPISGHKSVSWYQQVLGQGPQFIFQYYEKEERGRGNFPDRFSARQFPNYSSELNVNALLLGDSALYLCASSLSGPNNEKLFFGSGTQLSVL.